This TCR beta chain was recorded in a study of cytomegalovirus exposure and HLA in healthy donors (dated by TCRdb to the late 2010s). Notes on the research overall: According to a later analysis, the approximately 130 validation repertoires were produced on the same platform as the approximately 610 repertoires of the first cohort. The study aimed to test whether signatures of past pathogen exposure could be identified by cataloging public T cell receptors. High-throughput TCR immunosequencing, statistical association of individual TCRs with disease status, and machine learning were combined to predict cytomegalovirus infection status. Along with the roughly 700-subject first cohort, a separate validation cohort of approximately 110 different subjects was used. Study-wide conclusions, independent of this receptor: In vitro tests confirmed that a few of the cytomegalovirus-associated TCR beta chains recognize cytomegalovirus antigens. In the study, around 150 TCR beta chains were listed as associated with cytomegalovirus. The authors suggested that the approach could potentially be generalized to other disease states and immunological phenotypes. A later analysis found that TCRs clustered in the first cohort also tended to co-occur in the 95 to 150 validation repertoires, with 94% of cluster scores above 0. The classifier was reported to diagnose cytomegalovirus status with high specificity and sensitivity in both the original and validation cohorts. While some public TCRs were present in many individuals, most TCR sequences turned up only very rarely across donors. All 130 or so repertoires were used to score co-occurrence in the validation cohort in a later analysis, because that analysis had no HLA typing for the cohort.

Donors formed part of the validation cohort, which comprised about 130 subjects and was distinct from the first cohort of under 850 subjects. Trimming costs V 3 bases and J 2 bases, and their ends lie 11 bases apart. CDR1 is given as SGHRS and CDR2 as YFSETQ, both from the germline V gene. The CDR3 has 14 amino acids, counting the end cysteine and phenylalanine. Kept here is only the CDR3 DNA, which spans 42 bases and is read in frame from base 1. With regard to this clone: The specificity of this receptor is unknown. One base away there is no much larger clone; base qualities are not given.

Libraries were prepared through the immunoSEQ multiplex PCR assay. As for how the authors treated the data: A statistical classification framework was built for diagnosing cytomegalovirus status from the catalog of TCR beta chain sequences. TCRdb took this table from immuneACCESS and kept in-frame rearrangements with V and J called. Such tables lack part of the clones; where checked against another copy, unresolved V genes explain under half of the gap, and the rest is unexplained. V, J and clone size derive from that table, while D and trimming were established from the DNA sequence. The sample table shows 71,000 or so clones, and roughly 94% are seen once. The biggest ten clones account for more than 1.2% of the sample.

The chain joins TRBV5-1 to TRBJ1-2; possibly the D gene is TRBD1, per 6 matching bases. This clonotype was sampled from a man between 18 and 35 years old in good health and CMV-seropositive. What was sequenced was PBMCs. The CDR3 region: CASSWGGLNYGYTF. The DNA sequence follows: TGCGCCAGCAGCTGGGGGGGCCTAAACTATGGCTACACCTTC.